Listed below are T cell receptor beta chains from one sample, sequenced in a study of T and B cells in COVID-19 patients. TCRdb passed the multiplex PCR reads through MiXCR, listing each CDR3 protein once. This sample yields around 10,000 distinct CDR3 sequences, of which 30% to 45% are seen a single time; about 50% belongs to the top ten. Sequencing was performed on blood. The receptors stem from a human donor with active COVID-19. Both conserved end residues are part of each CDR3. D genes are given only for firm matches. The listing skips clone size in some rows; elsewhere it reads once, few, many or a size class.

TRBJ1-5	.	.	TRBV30	CAWSTGSSQPQHF	TGTGCCTGGAGCACGGGGTCTTCACAGCCCCAGCATTTT
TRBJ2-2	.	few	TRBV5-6	CASSHKQPGELFF	TGTGCCAGCAGCCACAAACAACCCGGGGAGCTGTTTTTT
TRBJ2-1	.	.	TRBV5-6	CASSFKYNEQFF	TGTGCCAGCAGCTTCAAATACAATGAGCAGTTCTTC
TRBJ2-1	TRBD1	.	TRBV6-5	CASSEDRDEQFF	TGTGCCAGCAGTGAAGACAGGGATGAGCAGTTCTTC
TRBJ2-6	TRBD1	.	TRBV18	CASSSSGTAHSGANVLTF	TGTGCCAGCTCGTCGTCCGGGACAGCGCACTCTGGGGCCAACGTCCTGACTTTC
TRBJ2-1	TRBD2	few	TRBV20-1	CSARDSGRATYNEQFF	TGCAGTGCTAGGGATAGCGGGAGGGCCACCTACAATGAGCAGTTCTTC
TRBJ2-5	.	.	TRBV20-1	CSASAADVRRETQYF	TGCAGTGCATCAGCGGCGGATGTCAGGAGAGAGACCCAGTACTTC
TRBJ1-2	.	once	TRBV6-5	CASSPLKGLEGYTF	TGTGCCAGCAGTCCCCTAAAAGGGCTGGAAGGCTACACCTTC
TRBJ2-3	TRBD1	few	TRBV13	CASSLAGRGWTDTQYF	TGTGCCAGCAGCTTAGCTGGCAGGGGGTGGACAGATACGCAGTATTTT
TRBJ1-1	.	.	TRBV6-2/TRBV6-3	CASGLYGGLRNTEAFF	TGTGCCAGCGGCCTTTATGGGGGGCTGAGGAACACTGAAGCTTTCTTT
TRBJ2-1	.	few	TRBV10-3	CAISDGGTGEQFF	TGTGCCATCAGTGATGGCGGGACCGGTGAGCAGTTCTTC
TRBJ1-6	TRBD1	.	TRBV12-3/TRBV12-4	CASRATGGRGNSPLHF	TGTGCCAGCAGAGCAACAGGGGGAAGGGGAAATTCACCCCTCCACTTT
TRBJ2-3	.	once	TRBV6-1	CASSGGLVVVLSTDTQYF	TGTGCCAGCAGTGGGGGTCTGGTAGTGGTCCTTAGCACAGATACGCAGTATTTT
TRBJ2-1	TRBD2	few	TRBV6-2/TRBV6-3	CASSNGLAGGHTYNEQFF	TGTGCCAGCAGTAATGGGCTAGCGGGGGGTCACACCTACAATGAGCAGTTCTTC
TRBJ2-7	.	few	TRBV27	CASSWVGPTRGGYEQYF	TGTGCCAGCAGTTGGGTGGGACCGACCCGGGGCGGGTACGAGCAGTACTTC
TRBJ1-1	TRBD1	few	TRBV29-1	CSVIRRDRGLFF	TGCAGCGTGATAAGGAGGGACAGGGGCCTTTTCTTT
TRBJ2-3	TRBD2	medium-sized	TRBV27	CASSATSEDTQYF	TGTGCCAGCAGTGCGACTAGCGAAGATACGCAGTATTTT
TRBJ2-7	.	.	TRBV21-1	CASSKGYEQYF	TGTGCCAGCAGCAAAGGGTACGAGCAGTACTTC
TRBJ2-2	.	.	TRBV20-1	CSARDAAQGNTGELFF	TGCAGTGCTAGAGATGCGGCGCAGGGGAACACCGGGGAGCTGTTTTTT
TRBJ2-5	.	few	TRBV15	CATSKGGPIQETQYF	TGTGCCACCAGCAAGGGAGGCCCTATTCAAGAGACCCAGTACTTC
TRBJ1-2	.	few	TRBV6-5	CASVGSVRHGYTF	TGTGCCAGCGTGGGGTCTGTCAGGCACGGCTACACCTTC
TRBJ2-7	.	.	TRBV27	CASSFKSTPLTEQYF	TGTGCCAGCAGTTTTAAGTCGACTCCCCTCACCGAGCAGTACTTC
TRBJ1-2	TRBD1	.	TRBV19	CASSNPGTGINYGYTF	TGTGCCAGTAGTAATCCGGGGACAGGAATTAACTATGGCTACACCTTC
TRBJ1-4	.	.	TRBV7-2	CASSGDSWGEKLFF	TGTGCCAGCAGCGGAGACAGTTGGGGGGAAAAACTGTTTTTT
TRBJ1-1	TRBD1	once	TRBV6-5	CASSMGQATEAFF	TGTGCCAGCAGCATGGGACAGGCGACTGAAGCTTTCTTT
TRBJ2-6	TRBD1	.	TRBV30	CAWGQGTGANVLTF	TGTGCCTGGGGACAGGGGACCGGGGCCAACGTCCTGACTTTC
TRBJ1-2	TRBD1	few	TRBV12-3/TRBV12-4	CASSSGTGVGGYGYTF	TGTGCCAGCAGCTCGGGGACAGGGGTGGGGGGCTATGGCTACACCTTC
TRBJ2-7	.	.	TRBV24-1	CATSDPSTGAYEQYF	TGTGCCACCAGTGACCCGTCGACAGGCGCCTACGAGCAGTACTTC
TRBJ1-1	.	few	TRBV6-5	CASSYIKGPMNTEAFF	TGTGCCAGCAGTTACATTAAGGGTCCTATGAACACTGAAGCTTTCTTT
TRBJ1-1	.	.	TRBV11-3	CASSLALTGNTEAFF	TGTGCCAGCAGCTTAGCTTTGACAGGGAACACTGAAGCTTTCTTT
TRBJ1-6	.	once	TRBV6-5	CVSSPDRLSDIGGSPLHF	TGTGTTAGCAGTCCTGACAGACTATCAGATATCGGGGGGTCGCCCCTCCACTTT
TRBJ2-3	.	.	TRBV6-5	CASRRTEFYTDTQYF	TGTGCCAGCAGAAGAACAGAATTCTACACAGATACGCAGTATTTT
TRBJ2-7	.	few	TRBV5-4	CASSLDSNSAYEQYF	TGTGCCAGCAGCTTGGATTCGAATAGCGCCTACGAGCAGTACTTC
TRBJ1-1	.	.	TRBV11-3	CASSLWGSGGTEAFF	TGTGCCAGCAGCTTATGGGGGTCTGGAGGGACTGAAGCTTTCTTT
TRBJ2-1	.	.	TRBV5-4	CASSLDQAHNEQFF	TGTGCCAGCAGCTTAGACCAGGCCCACAATGAGCAGTTCTTC
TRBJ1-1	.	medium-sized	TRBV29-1	CSVAGAAMTEAFF	TGCAGCGTTGCGGGGGCGGCTATGACTGAAGCTTTCTTT
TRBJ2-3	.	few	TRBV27	CASRLYLEQSDTQYF	TGTGCCAGCAGACTTTATCTGGAACAGTCAGATACGCAGTATTTT
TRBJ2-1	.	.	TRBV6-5	CASSPTHYNEQFF	TGTGCCAGCAGTCCGACCCATTACAATGAGCAGTTCTTC
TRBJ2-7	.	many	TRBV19	CASSGIYHEQYF	TGTGCCAGTAGCGGGATCTACCACGAGCAGTACTTC
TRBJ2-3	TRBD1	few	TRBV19	CASSITGTGGFADTQYF	TGTGCCAGTAGTATTACCGGGACAGGGGGCTTCGCAGATACGCAGTATTTT
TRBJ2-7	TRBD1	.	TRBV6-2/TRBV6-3	CASSYPPGTAYEQYF	TGTGCCAGCAGTTACCCCCCCGGGACAGCCTACGAGCAGTACTTC
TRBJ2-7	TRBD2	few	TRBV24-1	CATSSIGTSGTYEQYF	TGTGCCACCAGTTCGATCGGGACTAGCGGGACCTACGAGCAGTACTTC
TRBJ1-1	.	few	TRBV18	CASSPPQGTDTEAFF	TGTGCCAGCTCACCACCTCAGGGTACAGACACTGAAGCTTTCTTT
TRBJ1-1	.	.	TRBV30	CAWSGRGVNTEAFF	TGTGCCTGGAGCGGGCGGGGGGTGAACACTGAAGCTTTCTTT
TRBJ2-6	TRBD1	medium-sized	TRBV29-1	CSVEPGQSGANVLTF	TGCAGCGTTGAACCGGGACAGTCTGGGGCCAACGTCCTGACTTTC
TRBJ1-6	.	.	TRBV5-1	CASSPTRQDNNSPLHF	TGCGCCAGCAGCCCGACAAGACAGGATAATAATTCACCCCTCCACTTT
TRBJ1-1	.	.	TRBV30	CAWSDGGSLTEAFF	TGTGCCTGGAGTGACGGCGGGTCTCTCACTGAAGCTTTCTTT
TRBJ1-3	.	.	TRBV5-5	CASSLGAATGNTIYF	TGCGCCAGCAGCTTGGGGGCAGCCACAGGAAACACCATATATTTT